Each of the 17 T cell receptor beta chains below was sequenced from the same sample in a study of cytomegalovirus exposure and HLA in healthy donors. Primers for the PCR totalled 60 Vbeta and 13 Jbeta. Profiling relied on immunoSEQ multiplex PCR, and the TCRdb table lists in-frame clones only, not all of them. The profile covers under 250,000 clones, with approximately 80% appearing a single time and roughly 3% taken by the ten largest. The sequencing input was PBMCs. All receptors derive from a woman under 40 in good health and CMV-seronegative.

This clone was observed once. The chain recombines TRBV10-3 with TRBJ1-4; D is possibly TRBD1 (5 bases). Germline CDR1 ENHRY, CDR2 SYGVKD. The CDR3 runs to 13 residues. With 2 bases removed from V and 6 bases from J, the gap between germline ends came to 7 bases. CDR3 protein: CAISEGAYEKLFF. CDR3 bases: TGTGCCATCAGTGAGGGGGCTTATGAAAAACTGTTTTTT.

This sequence joins TRBV27 and TRBJ1-1; D is possibly TRBD1 (6 bases). CDR3 size: 15 residues. V lost 7 bases and J lost 7, with 22 bases in between. Germline values: CDR1 MNHEY, CDR2 SMNVEV (reference sequence). In DNA, the CDR3 is TGTGCCAGCAAGGGCCTGAACAGGGTATCAAGTGAAGCTTTCTTT. It translates to CASKGLNRVSSEAFF.

V and J are TRBV5-4 and TRBJ2-7; D gene unclear. V gave up 3 bases and J gave up 4 bases, with 11 bases separating them. The CDR3 loop spans 13 amino acids. Germline assignment: CDR1 SGHNT and CDR2 YYREEE (reference sequence). The CDR3 reads CASSSEVGYEQYF. Here the CDR3 DNA reads TGTGCCAGCAGCTCAGAAGTCGGGTACGAGCAGTACTTC.

The chain recombines TRBV19 with TRBJ2-1, with a tentative D call TRBD1 (6 bases). Germline CDR1 and CDR2: LNHDA and SQIVND (reference sequence). The V end was cut by 2 bases, the J end by 7 bases, with 12 bases between. This CDR3 has 14 residues. The CDR3 DNA reads TGTGCCAGTAGTATAATAGACAGGCGAAATGAGCAGTTCTTC. Protein: CASSIIDRRNEQFF.

The chain carries TRBV7-2 and TRBJ2-3; tentatively, D is TRBD1 (5 bases). CDR3 size: 16 residues. Trimming removed 1 base from V and 3 bases from J, with 14 bases in between. Germline V lookup: CDR1 SGHTA, CDR2 FQGNSA. CDR3 sequence (DNA): TGTGCCAGCAGCTTAGGGGCCAGGGCCATGACAGATACGCAGTATTTT. Amino acid sequence: CASSLGARAMTDTQYF. The full variable domain, completed using reference TRBV7-2 and TRBJ2-3, is GAGVSQSPSNKVTEKGKDVELRCDPISGHTALYWYRQSLGQGLEFLIYFQGNSAPDKSGLPSDRFSAERTGGSVSTLTIQRTQQEDSAVYLCASSLGARAMTDTQYFGPGTRLTVL.

The V and J genes are TRBV2 and TRBJ2-3, with 13 positions matching TRBD2. CDR3 size: 16 residues. CDR1 is SNHLY, CDR2 FYNNEI, per germline. J was trimmed by 4 bases and V by 4 bases; bases with no gene match: 5. CDR3 protein: CASSGTSGRFADTQYF. DNA of the CDR3: TGTGCCAGCAGTGGGACTAGCGGGAGATTTGCAGATACGCAGTATTTT.

The chain carries TRBV5-6 and TRBJ2-3; D is possibly TRBD1 (6 bases). Trimming removed 2 bases at V and 3 bases at J, with 13 bases between. The CDR3 runs 15 residues. The germline CDR1 and CDR2 sequences are SGHDT and YYEEEE. CDR3 DNA: TGTGCCAGCAGCTTACAGGGCCGACGGACAGATACGCAGTATTTT. Its protein product is CASSLQGRRTDTQYF.

This chain joins TRBV4-1 and TRBJ1-4; a possible D gene is TRBD1 (5 bases). V lost 3 bases and J lost 8, with 13 bases in between. Germline assignment: CDR1 MGHRA and CDR2 YSYEKL. CDR3 length: 14 amino acids. DNA of the CDR3: TGCGCCAGCAGCCACCCGACAGCGAAGGAAAAACTGTTTTTT. Translating gives CASSHPTAKEKLFF.

The J gene is TRBJ2-7, the V gene TRBV30; 8 bases map to TRBD1. The CDR3 extends over 14 amino acids. The J segment lost 0 bases and the V segment lost 5 bases, leaving 6 bases of the junction unmatched. Germline V CDR1 and CDR2: GTSNPN, SVGIG (reference sequence). CDR3 bases: TGTGCCTGGGCAGGGGGCATGAGCTCCTACGAGCAGTACTTC. The encoded protein is CAWAGGMSSYEQYF.

This clone was counted a few times. J is TRBJ2-7 and V is TRBV27; a weak D match, TRBD1 (6 bases). The V and J ends lost 4 bases and 2 bases respectively, with 15 bases between them. The germline V gene has CDR1 MNHEY and CDR2 SMNVEV (reference sequence). This CDR3 spans 15 amino acids. The CDR3 DNA reads TGTGCCAGCAGTTCCCTCGCAGGGGCCGCCTACGAGCAGTACTTC. Protein: CASSSLAGAAYEQYF.

The chain is built from TRBV18 and TRBJ2-7; D remains ambiguous. The ends were cut back, 2 bases at V and 0 bases at J, with 5 bases in the middle. Germline assignment: CDR1 KGHSH and CDR2 LQKENI. CDR3 size: 13 residues. DNA of the CDR3: TGTGCCAGCTCACCAGGCGGCTCCTACGAGCAGTACTTC. The encoded protein is CASSPGGSYEQYF.

CDR3 coding DNA: TGTGCCAGCAGCACGCAGGCGGACAGTTCTGGAAACACCATATATTTT. Translation: CASSTQADSSGNTIYF. The J gene is TRBJ1-3, the V gene TRBV9; D is possibly TRBD1 (6 bases). The ends were cut back, 4 bases at V and 1 base at J, with 15 bases in the middle. This CDR3 comprises 16 residues. Germline V gene data show CDR1 as SGDLS and CDR2 as YYNGEE.

The rearrangement uses TRBV5-1 and TRBJ2-7, with a weak D call TRBD2 (6 bases). Trimming removed 0 bases from V and 1 base from J, with 11 bases in between. CDR3 length: 15 residues. Germline V CDR1 and CDR2: SGHRS, YFSETQ. The CDR3 region has the DNA TGCGCCAGCAGCTTGGAAGGAGGGGAATCCTACGAGCAGTACTTC. It translates to CASSLEGGESYEQYF.

V is TRBV4-1 and J is TRBJ2-3; D is unresolved. The CDR3 is 14 residues long. The germline V and J ends were trimmed by 5 bases and 6 bases, with 15 bases remaining between them. Per germline, CDR1 MGHRA and CDR2 YSYEKL. CDR3 coding DNA: TGCGCCAGCAGCGCGGCGCCGGGTGTGGATACGCAGTATTTT. Amino acids: CASSAAPGVDTQYF.

This clone turned up a few times. The chain employs TRBV29-1 and TRBJ2-1, with TRBD2 matching over 10 bases. Germline CDR1 SQVTM, CDR2 ANQGSEA. This CDR3 is built from 15 residues. The V segment lost 4 bases and the J segment 4 bases; nucleotides outside the gene matches: 7. CDR3 sequence: CSVAATSGSYNEQFF. The CDR3 DNA reads TGCAGCGTTGCCGCGACTAGCGGGTCGTACAATGAGCAGTTCTTC.

The chain links TRBV7-9 to TRBJ2-6; D may be TRBD1 (6 bases). Looked up from germline, CDR1 is SEHNR and CDR2 is FQNEAQ (reference sequence). The ends were cut back, 6 bases at V and 2 bases at J, with 14 bases in the middle. CDR3 length: 16 residues. CDR3 nucleotides: TGTGCCAGCAGTTCACAGGGTAGGGCTGGGGCCAACGTCCTGACTTTC. Its protein is CASSSQGRAGANVLTF.

The rearrangement uses TRBV7-2 and TRBJ2-5, with D possibly TRBD1 on 5 matching bases. The ends were cut back, 2 bases at V and 1 base at J, with 5 bases in the middle. The CDR3 has 13 amino acids. CDR1 is SGHTA, CDR2 FQGNSA, per germline. CDR3 coding DNA: TGTGCCAGCAGCTTACAGGGCCAAGAGACCCAGTACTTC. This encodes CASSLQGQETQYF.